These T cell receptor beta chains were read from a single sample in a study of PD-1 blockade in classical Hodgkin lymphoma. The table came from immunoSEQ multiplex PCR; TCRdb's copy has only in-frame clones and leaves some out. Of more than 25,000 clones detected, approximately 78% appear once; the ten largest clones hold approximately 0.62%. The input for sequencing was CD4+ T cells from blood, taken before the fourth cycle of nivolumab. The receptors originated from a human donor with classical Hodgkin lymphoma. CDR3s include the opening cysteine and the closing phenylalanine or tryptophan. A D gene is named only where the DNA matches it firmly. Clone size, where shown, is once, few, many, or a class for clones that have expanded.

15	TRBV28	TRBJ2-7	NA	NA	TGTGCCAGCAGCCCCAGTGGGTTGGGGGGAGACGAGCAGTACTTC	CASSPSGLGGDEQYF
14	TRBV18	TRBJ2-1	NA	NA	TGTGCCAGCTCACCAAGACAGCTAAACAATGAGCAGTTCTTC	CASSPRQLNNEQFF
14	TRBV4-1	TRBJ2-3	TRBD2	NA	TGCGCCAGCAGCCAACTAGCGGGCACAGATACGCAGTATTTT	CASSQLAGTDTQYF
15	TRBV28	TRBJ2-2	TRBD2	NA	TGTGCCAGCAGACTAGCGGACGAGTACACCGGGGAGCTGTTTTTT	CASRLADEYTGELFF
15	TRBV2	TRBJ2-3	TRBD2	NA	TGTGCCAGCAGTGAAGCTGGGGGGGAGGGAGATACGCAGTATTTT	CASSEAGGEGDTQYF
15	TRBV5-6	TRBJ2-7	NA	NA	TGTGCCAGCCGCCCCCGGGACCCAGTTATCTACGAGCAGTACTTC	CASRPRDPVIYEQYF
16	TRBV7-8	TRBJ1-2	NA	NA	TGTGCCAGCAGCCCGTCGACAATGATATTCAACTATGGCTACACCTTC	CASSPSTMIFNYGYTF
14	TRBV5-1	TRBJ1-2	NA	few	TGCGCCAGCAGGGAACAACCCGGGAGGGAGGGCTACACCTTC	CASREQPGREGYTF
13	TRBV6-6	TRBJ1-1	TRBD1	NA	TGTGCCACTTTTCCCGGGACAGGGTTCGAAGCTTTCTTT	CATFPGTGFEAFF
9	TRBV30	TRBJ1-1	NA	NA	TGTGCCTACGTTCCGGGGCTCTTCTTT	CAYVPGLFF
14	TRBV5-1	TRBJ2-5	TRBD2	NA	TGCGCCAGCAGCCCGAGGGCGGGGGGCGAGACCCAGTACTTC	CASSPRAGGETQYF
14	TRBV6-5	TRBJ1-5	NA	NA	TGTGCCAGCAGTCTTCAAGTTTCGGTTCCGCCCCAGCATTTT	CASSLQVSVPPQHF
16	TRBV5-1	TRBJ2-2	TRBD2	NA	TGCGCCAGCACCCTAGGGACTAGCGTGAACACCGGGGAGCTGTTTTTT	CASTLGTSVNTGELFF
14	TRBV2	TRBJ1-5	TRBD1	NA	TGTGCCAGCAAGCTACAGGGGCCCAATCAGCCCCAGCATTTT	CASKLQGPNQPQHF
12	TRBV7-9	TRBJ2-7	NA	NA	TGTGCCAGCAGCCTAGGGGGGAGCGGGCAGTACTTC	CASSLGGSGQYF
15	TRBV28	TRBJ2-7	NA	NA	TGTGCCAGCAGTGGATCAGACACGAGCTCCTACGAGCAGTACTTC	CASSGSDTSSYEQYF
13	TRBV5-1	TRBJ2-5	TRBD1	NA	TGCGCCAGCAGCTCCACAGGGGTCGAGACCCAGTACTTC	CASSSTGVETQYF
15	TRBV5-1	TRBJ1-6	TRBD1	NA	TGCGCCAGCAGCTTGGAAGGACAGGGGAATTCACCCCTCCACTTT	CASSLEGQGNSPLHF
13	TRBV6-5	TRBJ1-1	NA	NA	TGTGCCAGCAGTTACGGGGGGAACACTGAAGCTTTCTTT	CASSYGGNTEAFF
14	TRBV5-1	TRBJ1-1	NA	NA	TGCGCCAGCAGCTTGATGGGGCGAGGGACTGAAGCTTTCTTT	CASSLMGRGTEAFF
15	TRBV5-6	TRBJ2-3	TRBD2	NA	TGTGCCAGCAGCTTGCGGGGGGTGAGCACAGATACGCAGTATTTT	CASSLRGVSTDTQYF
14	TRBV5-1	TRBJ2-5	NA	NA	TGCGCCAGCAATCAAGCGGACCCACAAGAGACCCAGTACTTC	CASNQADPQETQYF
15	TRBV6-6	TRBJ2-7	NA	NA	TGTGCCAGCAACGCAGGGGATGTGAGCTCCTACGAGCAGTACTTC	CASNAGDVSSYEQYF
15	TRBV5-1	TRBJ2-7	NA	NA	TGCGCCAGCAGCCCAGGGGGAGGGGGCAGCTACGAGCAGTACTTC	CASSPGGGGSYEQYF
15	TRBV5-1	TRBJ1-1	NA	NA	TGCGCCAGCAGCCGGTTGAGCGGGGAGAACACTGAAGCTTTCTTT	CASSRLSGENTEAFF
13	TRBV5-1	TRBJ2-7	NA	NA	TGCGCCAGCAGCTTGGAGAAGGGGGACGAGCAGTACTTC	CASSLEKGDEQYF
12	TRBV28	TRBJ1-2	NA	NA	TGTGCCAGCAGTTTGAGGGGTTATGGCTACACCTTC	CASSLRGYGYTF
15	TRBV10-3	TRBJ1-3	NA	NA	TGTGCCATCAGCACCACAGGGTCCTCTGGAAACACCATATATTTT	CAISTTGSSGNTIYF
15	TRBV28	TRBJ1-1	NA	NA	TGTGCCAGCAGCCGCGGGGAGGCGTCCAAGGGTGAAGCTTTCTTT	CASSRGEASKGEAFF
15	TRBV5-1	TRBJ1-4	TRBD1	NA	TGCGCCAGCAGCTTGGAGGGGGCCGGTAATGAAAAACTGTTTTTT	CASSLEGAGNEKLFF
15	TRBV11-3	TRBJ2-7	TRBD1	NA	TGTGCCAGCAGCCCCGGACAGGGGGGAACCTACGAGCAGTACTTC	CASSPGQGGTYEQYF
13	TRBV14	TRBJ2-1	NA	NA	TGTGCCAGCAGCCAAACTAGCTACAATGAGCAGTTCTTC	CASSQTSYNEQFF
15	TRBV11-3	TRBJ2-5	TRBD1	NA	TGTGCCAGCAGCTTGGGACAGGGAGGGTCAGAGACCCAGTACTTC	CASSLGQGGSETQYF
13	TRBV5-4	TRBJ2-5	NA	NA	TGTGCCAGCAGCGACGACAGGAGTGAGACCCAGTACTTC	CASSDDRSETQYF
14	TRBV10-1	TRBJ2-4	NA	NA	TGCGCCAGCAGTGATGGTTCGACTCTGAACATTCAGTACTTC	CASSDGSTLNIQYF
15	TRBV5-1	TRBJ2-1	TRBD2	once	TGCGCCAGCAGCTTGGTGGCTAGCGGGGGGTTGGAGCAGTTCTTC	CASSLVASGGLEQFF